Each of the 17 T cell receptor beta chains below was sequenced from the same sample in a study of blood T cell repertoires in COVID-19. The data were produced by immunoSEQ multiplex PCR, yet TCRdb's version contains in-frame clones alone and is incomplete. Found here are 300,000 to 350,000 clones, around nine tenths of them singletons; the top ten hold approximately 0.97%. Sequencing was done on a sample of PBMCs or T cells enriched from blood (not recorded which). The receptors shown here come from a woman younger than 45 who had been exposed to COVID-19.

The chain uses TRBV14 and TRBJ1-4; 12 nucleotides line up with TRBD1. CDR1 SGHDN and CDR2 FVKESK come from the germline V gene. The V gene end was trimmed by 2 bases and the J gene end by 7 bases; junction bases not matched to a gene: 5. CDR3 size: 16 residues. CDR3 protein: CASSQPGTGGTEKLFF. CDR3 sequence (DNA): TGTGCCAGCAGCCAACCCGGGACAGGGGGCACTGAAAAACTGTTTTTT.

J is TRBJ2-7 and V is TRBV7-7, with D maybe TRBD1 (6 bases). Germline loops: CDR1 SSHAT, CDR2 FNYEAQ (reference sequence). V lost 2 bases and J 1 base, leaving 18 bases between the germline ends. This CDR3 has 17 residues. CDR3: CASSLLRRDTLSYEQYF. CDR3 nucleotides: TGTGCCAGCAGCTTACTACGACGGGACACTTTATCCTACGAGCAGTACTTC.

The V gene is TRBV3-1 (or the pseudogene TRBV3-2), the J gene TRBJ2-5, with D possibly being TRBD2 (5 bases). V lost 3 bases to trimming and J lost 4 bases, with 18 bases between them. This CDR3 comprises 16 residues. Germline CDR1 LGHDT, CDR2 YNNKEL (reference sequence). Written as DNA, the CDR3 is TGTGCCAGCAGCCACGGCCGGTCTGCGAGGGTAGAGACCCAGTACTTC. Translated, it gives CASSHGRSARVETQYF.

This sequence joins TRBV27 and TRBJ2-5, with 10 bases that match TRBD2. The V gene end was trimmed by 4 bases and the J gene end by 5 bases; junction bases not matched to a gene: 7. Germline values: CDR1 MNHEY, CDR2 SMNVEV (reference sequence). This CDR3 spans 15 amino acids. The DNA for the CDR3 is TGTGCCAGCAGTTGGGCAGCGGGAGGGCGGGAGACCCAGTACTTC. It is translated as CASSWAAGGRETQYF.

This chain's CDR3 is CASSLGGLAGAYEQYF. The CDR3 DNA sequence: TGTGCCAGCAGCTTAGGGGGACTAGCGGGAGCTTACGAGCAGTACTTC. The chain is built from TRBV7-8 and TRBJ2-7; 14 bases are a match to TRBD2. There are 16 residues in the CDR3. V shed 1 base and J 4 bases; nucleotides not matched to a gene: 3. Germline loops: CDR1 SGHVS, CDR2 FQNEAQ.

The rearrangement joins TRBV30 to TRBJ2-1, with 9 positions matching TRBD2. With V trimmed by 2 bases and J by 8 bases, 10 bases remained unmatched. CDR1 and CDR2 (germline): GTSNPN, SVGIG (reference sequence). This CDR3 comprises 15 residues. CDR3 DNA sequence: TGTGCCTGGAGTAAGAAGGGACTAGCTGGCGATGAGCAGTTCTTC. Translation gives CAWSKKGLAGDEQFF.

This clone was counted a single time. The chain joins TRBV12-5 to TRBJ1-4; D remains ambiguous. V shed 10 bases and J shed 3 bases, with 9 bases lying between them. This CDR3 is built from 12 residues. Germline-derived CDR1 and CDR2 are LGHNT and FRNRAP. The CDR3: CATRGANEKLFF. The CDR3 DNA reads TGTGCTACCCGGGGAGCTAATGAAAAACTGTTTTTT.

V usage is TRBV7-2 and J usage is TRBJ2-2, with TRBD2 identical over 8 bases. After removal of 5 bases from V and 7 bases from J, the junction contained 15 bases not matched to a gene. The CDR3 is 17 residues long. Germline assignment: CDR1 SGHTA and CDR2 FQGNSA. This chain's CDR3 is CASSRFLRAGGVGELFF. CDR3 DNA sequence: TGTGCCAGCAGCCGCTTCCTCCGGGCGGGAGGTGTCGGGGAGCTGTTTTTT.

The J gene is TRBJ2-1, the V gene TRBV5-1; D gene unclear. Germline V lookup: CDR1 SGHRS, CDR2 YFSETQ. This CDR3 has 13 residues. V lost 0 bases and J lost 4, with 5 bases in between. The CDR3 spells CASSLASYNEQFF. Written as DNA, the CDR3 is TGCGCCAGCAGCTTGGCTTCTTACAATGAGCAGTTCTTC.

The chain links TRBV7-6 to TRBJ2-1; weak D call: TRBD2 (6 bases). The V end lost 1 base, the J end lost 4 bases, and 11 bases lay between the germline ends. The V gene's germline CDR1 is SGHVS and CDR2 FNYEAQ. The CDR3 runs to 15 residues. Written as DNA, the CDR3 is TGTGCCAGCAGCTTAGGGAGGGCTGAATACAATGAGCAGTTCTTC. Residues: CASSLGRAEYNEQFF.

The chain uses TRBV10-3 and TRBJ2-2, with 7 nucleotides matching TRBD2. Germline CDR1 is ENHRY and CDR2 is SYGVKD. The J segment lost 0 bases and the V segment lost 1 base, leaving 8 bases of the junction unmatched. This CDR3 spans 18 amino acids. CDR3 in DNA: TGTGCCATCAGTGAGTTAGGACTAGTCTACGCGAACACCGGGGAGCTGTTTTTT. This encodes CAISELGLVYANTGELFF.

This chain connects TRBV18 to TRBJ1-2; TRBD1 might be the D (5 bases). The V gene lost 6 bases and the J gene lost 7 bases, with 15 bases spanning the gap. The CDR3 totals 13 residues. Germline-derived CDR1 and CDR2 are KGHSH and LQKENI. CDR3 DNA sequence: TGTGCCAGCTCCCCCGCGGGGGAAAGTGGCTACACCTTC. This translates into CASSPAGESGYTF.

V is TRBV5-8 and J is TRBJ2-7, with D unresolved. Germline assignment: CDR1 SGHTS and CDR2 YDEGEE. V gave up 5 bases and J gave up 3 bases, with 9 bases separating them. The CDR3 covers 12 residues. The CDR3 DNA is TGTGCCAGCAGAGGAAGCGTCTACGAGCAGTACTTC. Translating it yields CASRGSVYEQYF.

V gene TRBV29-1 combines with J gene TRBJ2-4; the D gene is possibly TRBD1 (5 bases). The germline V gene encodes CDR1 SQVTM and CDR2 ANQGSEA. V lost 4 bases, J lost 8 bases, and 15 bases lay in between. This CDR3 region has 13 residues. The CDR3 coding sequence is TGCAGCGTTGCCGAAAGGGGTAGGGACATTCAGTACTTC. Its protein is CSVAERGRDIQYF. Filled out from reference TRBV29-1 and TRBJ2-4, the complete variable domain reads SAVISQKPSRDICQRGTSLTIQCQVDSQVTMMFWYRQQPGQSLTLIATANQGSEATYESGFVIDKFPISRPNLTFSTLTVSNMSPEDSSIYLCSVAERGRDIQYFGAGTRLSVL.

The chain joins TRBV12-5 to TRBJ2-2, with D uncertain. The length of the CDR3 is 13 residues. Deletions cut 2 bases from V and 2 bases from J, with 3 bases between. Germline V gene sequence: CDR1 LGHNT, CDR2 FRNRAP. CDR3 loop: CASGLRNTGELFF. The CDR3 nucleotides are TGTGCTAGTGGTTTGCGTAACACCGGGGAGCTGTTTTTT.

Written as DNA, the CDR3 is TGTGCCAGCAGTTTATGGGGGGGAGACGCAGATACGCAGTATTTT. This codes for CASSLWGGDADTQYF. This chain uses TRBV28 with TRBJ2-3; tentative D call: TRBD2 (6 bases). This CDR3 spans 15 amino acids. Germline CDR1 reads MDHEN; CDR2 reads SYDVKM. V gave up 0 bases and J gave up 4 bases, with 11 bases separating them.

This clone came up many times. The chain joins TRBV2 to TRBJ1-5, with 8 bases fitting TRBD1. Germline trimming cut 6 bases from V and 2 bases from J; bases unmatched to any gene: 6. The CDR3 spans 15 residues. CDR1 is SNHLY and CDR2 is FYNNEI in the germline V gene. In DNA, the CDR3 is TGTGCCAGCAGGCGGACAGGGACGGGCAATCAGCCCCAGCATTTT. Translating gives CASRRTGTGNQPQHF.